A single sample gave rise to the 31 T cell receptor beta chains below, sequenced in a study of T-cell memory formation after mild COVID-19. TCRdb called the 5' RACE reads again in MiXCR, with one record for every CDR3 protein. The data show about 410,000 distinct CDR3 sequences, under 25% seen once. The sequencing input was PBMCs or a T cell subset sorted from them (not recorded which). Receptors originate from an adult woman who had mild COVID-19 (a few samples of this study predate the infection). Cell type and time point are not known.

This clonotype showed up just once. One end of the junction fails to match germline, which may point to a read error. The chain has TRBV13 and TRBJ2-3; tentatively, D is TRBD1 (7 bases). The CDR3 totals 14 residues. Germline V gene sequence: CDR1 PRHDT, CDR2 FYEKMQ (reference sequence). The chain's CDR3 is CASSNSGGGDTRYF. CDR3 nucleotides: TGTGCCAGCAGCAACTCAGGGGGAGGAGATACGCGGTATTTT.

The V call is TRBV24-1, the J call TRBJ1-4; D is ambiguous. CDR1 is KGHDR, CDR2 SFDVKD, per germline. CDR3 size: 12 residues. Trimming took 4 bases from V and 6 from J, leaving 5 bases between them. The CDR3 is CATSEEDEKLFF. The CDR3 coding sequence is TGTGCCACCAGTGAAGAAGATGAAAAACTGTTTTTT.

This clonotype has more than one count but fewer than ten. V usage is TRBV18 and J usage is TRBJ1-2; D not resolved. The germline gives CDR1 KGHSH, CDR2 LQKENI. The CDR3 spans 14 residues. Trimming cost V 3 bases and J 0 bases, with 8 bases left between them. The CDR3 DNA reads TGTGCCAGCTCACCGAGGCAGACTAACTATGGCTACACCTTC. It codes for CASSPRQTNYGYTF.

The rearrangement uses TRBV7-3 and TRBJ2-1; 13 nucleotides align to TRBD2. CDR3 length equals 16 residues. Germline loops: CDR1 SGHTA, CDR2 FQGTGA. V lost 5 bases and J lost 8; bases outside the gene matches: 9. In DNA, the CDR3 is TGTGCCAGCAGCCCCTGGACTAGCGGGAGCCTCCATGAGCAGTTCTTC. It translates to CASSPWTSGSLHEQFF.

The chain recombines TRBV5-1 with TRBJ1-1; perhaps TRBD1 as D (6 bases). V lost 0 bases and J 11 bases, leaving 14 bases between the germline ends. This CDR3 is built from 13 residues. Germline CDR1 and CDR2: SGHRS and YFSETQ. CDR3 DNA sequence: TGCGCCAGCAGCTTGGGGACAGCCAGGCGGGCTTTCTTT. Translated: CASSLGTARRAFF.

The table lists this clonotype with a few counts. This sequence joins TRBV20-1 and TRBJ1-3; TRBD1 aligns across 9 bases. V lost 6 bases, J lost 6 bases, and 9 bases stayed unmatched. The CDR3 has 14 residues. In germline, CDR1 is DFQATT, CDR2 SNEGSKA (reference sequence). The DNA of the CDR3 is TGCAGTGCATATCCCGGGACAGGGCTAAACACCATATATTTT. Encoded protein: CSAYPGTGLNTIYF.

This chain uses TRBV5-1 with TRBJ2-4; D not resolved. Trimming shortened V by 1 base and J by 0 bases, and 8 bases separated the two germline ends. This CDR3 contains 15 residues. The V gene's germline CDR1 is SGHRS and CDR2 YFSETQ. The CDR3 reads CASSLFGLAKNIQYF. CDR3 DNA: TGCGCCAGCAGCTTGTTCGGGTTAGCCAAAAACATTCAGTACTTC.

The gene calls are TRBV20-1 and TRBJ2-3; a possible D gene is TRBD1 (5 bases). Germline V CDR1 and CDR2: DFQATT, SNEGSKA (reference sequence). The CDR3 runs 14 residues. V was clipped by 3 bases and J by 0 bases, with 10 bases between them. CDR3 in amino acids: CSASPRASTDTQYF. CDR3 DNA sequence: TGCAGTGCTAGCCCCAGGGCCAGCACAGATACGCAGTATTTT.

In this sample, this clonotype turned up a few times. The chain is built from TRBV2 and TRBJ2-1, with 16 bases fitting TRBD2. Germline CDR1 is SNHLY and CDR2 is FYNNEI. CDR3 length: 14 amino acids. After removal of 8 bases from V and 8 bases from J, the junction contained 3 bases not matched to a gene. The CDR3 nucleotides are TGTGCCAGCGGGACTAGCGGGGGGGCGTATGAGCAGTTCTTC. Its translation is CASGTSGGAYEQFF.

This clonotype was seen many times. This chain uses TRBV2 with TRBJ2-3; D uncertain. Trimming left V 4 bases short and J 5 bases short, with 4 bases between. Germline V CDR1 and CDR2: SNHLY, FYNNEI. This CDR3 is 11 amino acids long. CDR3 residues: CASSGGDTQYF. The CDR3 DNA follows: TGTGCCAGCAGTGGCGGAGATACGCAGTATTTT.

The CDR3 is CASSPLVEADTQYF. CDR3 sequence (DNA): TGTGCCAGCAGCCCGCTGGTTGAAGCAGATACGCAGTATTTT. The rearrangement uses TRBV14 and TRBJ2-3; D is uncertain. Between the trimmed V and J ends, which lost 4 bases and 4 bases, there was a span of 12 bases. Germline CDR1 SGHDN, CDR2 FVKESK. CDR3 length: 14 residues.

The genes are TRBV5-1 and TRBJ2-3; D unresolved. The V and J ends lost 3 bases and 0 bases respectively, with 11 bases between them. Germline-derived CDR1 and CDR2 are SGHRS and YFSETQ. There are 15 residues in the CDR3. CDR3 region: CASSSDLPSTDTQYF. The CDR3 DNA reads TGCGCCAGCAGCTCAGACCTTCCTAGCACAGATACGCAGTATTTT.

V gene TRBV14 combines with J gene TRBJ2-1, with a weak D call TRBD1 (5 bases). Germline-derived CDR1 and CDR2 are SGHDN and FVKESK. V gave up 4 bases and J gave up 9 bases, with 13 bases separating them. This CDR3 has 13 residues. CDR3 in DNA: TGTGCCAGCAGCCGGCAGGGTTATGGTGAGCAGTTCTTC. Translation: CASSRQGYGEQFF.

The chain has TRBV15 and TRBJ1-5; 7 nucleotides align to TRBD1. Germline values: CDR1 LNHNV, CDR2 YYDKDF (reference sequence). The length of the CDR3 is 15 residues. The trim removed 0 bases at V and 4 bases at J, leaving 3 bases unmatched. The CDR3 loop reads CATSRDRGQNQPQHF. In nucleotides, the CDR3 is TGTGCCACCAGCAGAGATCGGGGACAGAATCAGCCCCAGCATTTT.

The chain carries TRBV15 and TRBJ2-7, with D hard to call. This CDR3 has 10 residues. V gave up 3 bases and J gave up 7 bases, with 4 bases separating them. The germline CDR1 and CDR2 sequences are LNHNV and YYDKDF (reference sequence). The CDR3 sequence is CATSSWEQYF. The CDR3 DNA is TGTGCCACCAGCAGCTGGGAGCAGTACTTC.

This clonotype was seen only a few times. This chain connects TRBV7-8 to TRBJ2-3, with 12 nucleotides matching TRBD2. The CDR3 length is 16 residues. In germline, CDR1 is SGHVS, CDR2 FQNEAQ. V lost 0 bases, J lost 8 bases, and 6 bases stayed unmatched. CDR3 protein: CASSLALAGGDPTQYF. The CDR3 region has the DNA TGTGCCAGCAGCTTAGCGCTAGCGGGAGGGGATCCTACGCAGTATTTT.

This clonotype was counted many times. The rearrangement uses TRBV4-2 and TRBJ2-1, with a tentative D call TRBD2 (5 bases). Trimming took 4 bases from V and 10 from J, leaving 17 bases between them. The CDR3 runs 14 residues. Germline lookup yields CDR1 LGHNA and CDR2 YNFKEQ. The CDR3 region is CASSLSEERPEQFF. DNA for the CDR3: TGTGCCAGCAGCCTTAGCGAGGAGCGCCCCGAGCAGTTCTTC.

The chain joins TRBV12-3 or TRBV12-4 to TRBJ2-3, with TRBD2 matching over 7 bases. This CDR3 region has 19 residues. The ends lost 0 bases at V and 3 bases at J; junction bases unmatched: 15. The CDR3 DNA reads as TGTGCCAGCAGTTTAGCGAGGGAGAGGCTAGCGGCGACTACAGATACGCAGTATTTT. Its translation: CASSLARERLAATTDTQYF.

This clonotype was counted a few times. This chain links TRBV5-1 with TRBJ1-6; no firm D call. The CDR3 totals 14 residues. CDR1 and CDR2 (germline): SGHRS, YFSETQ. V was clipped by 2 bases and J by 4 bases, with 7 bases between them. The CDR3 loop is CASSLMGYNSPLHF. The CDR3 bases are TGCGCCAGCAGCTTAATGGGTTATAATTCACCCCTCCACTTT.

The chain employs TRBV5-1 and TRBJ2-5, with 8 nucleotides matching TRBD2. The CDR3 is 14 residues long. With 4 bases clipped from V and 4 bases from J, the junction kept 6 bases outside the gene matches. Germline loops: CDR1 SGHRS, CDR2 YFSETQ. The CDR3 bases are TGCGCCAGCAGCCCGGGGGGGAGGCTAGAGACCCAGTACTTC. Protein sequence: CASSPGGRLETQYF.

This clonotype was recorded a few times. The CDR3 DNA reads TGTGCCAGCAGCCGAAGGACGGGACAGGGGGTCTACGAGCAGTACTTC. It is translated as CASSRRTGQGVYEQYF. The chain combines TRBV7-2 with TRBJ2-7; TRBD1 matches at 11 bases. The CDR3 contains 16 residues. Germline CDR1 SGHTA, CDR2 FQGNSA. Trimming cost V 5 bases and J 3 bases; bases outside gene matches: 9.

This clonotype was seen many times. The gene calls are TRBV7-2 and TRBJ1-5; 8 bases fit TRBD1. The CDR3 sequence is 13 residues long. J was trimmed by 5 bases and V by 4 bases; bases with no gene match: 1. From germline, CDR1 is SGHTA and CDR2 FQGNSA. CDR3 region: CASSSDRDQPQHF. The DNA of the CDR3 is TGTGCCAGCAGCTCGGACAGGGATCAGCCCCAGCATTTT.

V gene TRBV7-8 combines with J gene TRBJ1-6, with 11 bases lining up with TRBD1. This CDR3 has 14 residues. Germline V gene lookup returns CDR1 SGHVS and CDR2 FQNEAQ. Trimming cost V 4 bases and J 10 bases; bases outside gene matches: 3. CDR3 region: CASSSRDRGSPLHF. Written as DNA, the CDR3 is TGTGCCAGCAGCTCTCGGGACAGGGGGTCACCCCTCCACTTT.

The chain carries TRBV5-1 and TRBJ2-1, with 12 bases aligning to TRBD2. The CDR3 totals 17 residues. V lost 4 bases and J lost 2; bases outside the gene matches: 7. Germline lookup yields CDR1 SGHRS and CDR2 YFSETQ. The CDR3 protein is CASSRETSGSTYNEQFF. The DNA for the CDR3 is TGCGCCAGCAGCCGGGAGACTAGCGGGAGTACCTACAATGAGCAGTTCTTC.

The chain employs TRBV24-1 and TRBJ2-1, with 8 bases that match TRBD2. After removal of 3 bases from V and 2 bases from J, the junction contained 2 bases not matched to a gene. The CDR3 is made up of 15 amino acids. The V gene's germline CDR1 is KGHDR and CDR2 SFDVKD. CDR3 DNA: TGTGCCACCAGTGATCGTAGCGGGACCTACAATGAGCAGTTCTTC. Protein sequence: CATSDRSGTYNEQFF.

The V and J genes are TRBV7-9 and TRBJ2-7; the D gene is possibly TRBD1 (5 bases). With 2 bases removed from V and 7 bases from J, the gap between germline ends came to 21 bases. Germline CDR1 reads SEHNR; CDR2 reads FQNEAQ (reference sequence). The CDR3 has 16 amino acids. The CDR3 spells CASSLNVARALREQYF. In DNA form, the CDR3 reads TGTGCCAGCAGCTTAAATGTCGCCAGGGCCTTGAGGGAGCAGTACTTC.

The rearrangement joins TRBV12-3 or TRBV12-4 to TRBJ1-5; perhaps TRBD1 as D (6 bases). The V and J ends lost 0 bases and 0 bases respectively, with 15 bases between them. This CDR3 is built from 18 residues. The CDR3 DNA reads as TGTGCCAGCAGTTTAGCGCCCCACAGGGCAGCTAGCAATCAGCCCCAGCATTTT. It translates to CASSLAPHRAASNQPQHF.

This sequence joins TRBV7-2 and TRBJ2-7; 14 bases are shared with TRBD2. Germline CDR1 reads SGHTA; CDR2 reads FQGNSA. The junction had 10 bases not matched to a gene; V was cut back by 5 bases and J by 1 base. The CDR3 is 18 amino acids. CDR3 DNA sequence: TGTGCCAGCAGCGCTCCGGGACTAGCGGGAGTGACATCCTACGAGCAGTACTTC. This codes for CASSAPGLAGVTSYEQYF.

This clonotype was counted between two and nine times. CDR3 in amino acids: CASISIVGTEAFF. In nucleotides, the CDR3 is TGTGCCAGCATTTCGATAGTGGGCACTGAAGCTTTCTTT. This chain joins TRBV18 and TRBJ1-1; the D is unclear. Germline V gives CDR1 KGHSH, CDR2 LQKENI. Trimming pared 8 bases from V and 4 bases from J, leaving 14 bases between. The CDR3 loop spans 13 amino acids.

The sample holds a few counts of this clonotype. The DNA for the CDR3 is TGTGCCAGCAGTTTAAATTTTGCGGGGGGCCAAGAGACCCAGTACTTC. Its protein product is CASSLNFAGGQETQYF. J is TRBJ2-5 and V is TRBV12-3 or TRBV12-4, with 8 bases fitting TRBD2. The CDR3 consists of 16 residues. After removal of 2 bases from V and 1 base from J, the junction contained 6 bases not matched to a gene.

The genes are TRBV21-1 and TRBJ1-5. TRBV21-1 is noted as a pseudogene. This CDR3 comprises 12 residues. The CDR3 DNA follows: TGTGCCAGCAGAATCCTCATCCAGCCCCAGCATTTT. This gives the protein CASRILIQPQHF.